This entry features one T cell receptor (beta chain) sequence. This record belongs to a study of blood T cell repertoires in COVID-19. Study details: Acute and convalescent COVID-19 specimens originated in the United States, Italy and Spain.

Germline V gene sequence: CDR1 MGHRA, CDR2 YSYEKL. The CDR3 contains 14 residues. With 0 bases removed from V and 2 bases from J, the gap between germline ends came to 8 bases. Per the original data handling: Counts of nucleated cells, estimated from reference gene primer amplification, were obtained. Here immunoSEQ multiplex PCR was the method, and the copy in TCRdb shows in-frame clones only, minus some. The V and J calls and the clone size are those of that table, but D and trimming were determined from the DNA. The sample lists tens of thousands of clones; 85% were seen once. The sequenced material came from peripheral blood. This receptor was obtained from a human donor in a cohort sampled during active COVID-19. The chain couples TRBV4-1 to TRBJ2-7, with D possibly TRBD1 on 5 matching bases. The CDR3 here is CASSQDLGPYEQYF. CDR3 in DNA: TGCGCCAGCAGCCAAGATCTGGGGCCCTACGAGCAGTACTTC.